Listed here are 12 T cell receptor beta chains from one sample, sequenced in a study of blood T cell repertoires in COVID-19. Sequencing used immunoSEQ multiplex PCR; TCRdb keeps in-frame clones, though not all of them. Altogether approximately 220,000 clones are present, around four fifths being singletons, with the ten largest covering around 8.7%. Material for sequencing was peripheral blood. These receptors came from a woman in her forties or fifties with acute or convalescent COVID-19.

The chain links TRBV5-5 to TRBJ2-7; no firm D call. The CDR3 has 11 residues. The ends were cut back, 4 bases at V and 3 bases at J, with 5 bases in the middle. CDR1 is SGHKS and CDR2 is YYEKEE in the germline V gene (reference sequence). The CDR3 nucleotides are TGTGCCAGCAGCGTCCACTACGAGCAGTACTTC. It translates to CASSVHYEQYF.

This chain links TRBV7-6 with TRBJ2-6, with 9 positions matching TRBD1. V trimming: 5 bases; J trimming: 0 bases; junction bases outside the gene matches: 5. The CDR3 runs 17 residues. Germline V gene data show CDR1 as SGHVS and CDR2 as FNYEAQ. CDR3 in amino acids: CASSIQGASSGANVLTF. CDR3 DNA sequence: TGTGCCAGCAGCATACAGGGGGCAAGCTCTGGGGCCAACGTCCTGACTTTC.

This rearrangement joins TRBV11-1 to TRBJ1-3; 11 bases are a match to TRBD1. This CDR3 has 15 residues. CDR1 SGHAT and CDR2 FQDESV come from the germline V gene (reference sequence). The trim removed 3 bases at V and 6 bases at J, leaving 4 bases unmatched. The CDR3 nucleotides are TGTGCCAGCAGCTTCGGGACAGGGGGACCAAACACCATATATTTT. This sequence encodes CASSFGTGGPNTIYF.

The rearrangement joins TRBV27 to TRBJ1-1, with 7 bases that match TRBD1. V was clipped by 5 bases and J by 4 bases; unmatched bases: 10. Germline-derived CDR1 and CDR2 are MNHEY and SMNVEV (reference sequence). The CDR3 covers 15 residues. CDR3 DNA sequence: TGTGCCAGCAGTAATAGGGGACAGCGAAGCACTGAAGCTTTCTTT. Encoded protein: CASSNRGQRSTEAFF.

The rearrangement uses TRBV7-7 and TRBJ2-7, with D unresolved. The CDR3 sequence is 15 residues long. Germline CDR1 SSHAT, CDR2 FNYEAQ (reference sequence). V lost 3 bases to trimming and J lost 5 bases, with 17 bases between them. CDR3 coding DNA: TGTGCCAGCAGCTTCAACAGCCCTATGTCCCACGAGCAGTACTTC. This translates into CASSFNSPMSHEQYF. Full variable domain (outside the CDR3, taken from reference TRBV7-7 and TRBJ2-7): GAGVSQSPRYKVTKRGQDVTLRCDPISSHATLYWYQQALGQGPEFLTYFNYEAQPDKSGLPSDRFSAERPEGSISTLTIQRTEQRDSAMYRCASSFNSPMSHEQYFGPGTRLTVT.

In this sample, this clone turned up once. The chain couples TRBV7-2 to TRBJ2-2, with a possible D match to TRBD1 (5 bases). Germline V gene data show CDR1 as SGHTA and CDR2 as FQGNSA. V lost 0 bases, J lost 7 bases, and 6 bases lay in between. This CDR3 comprises 13 residues. This CDR3 reads CASSLAGDGELFF. The CDR3 bases are TGTGCCAGCAGCTTAGCAGGGGACGGGGAGCTGTTTTTT.

The genes are TRBV19 and TRBJ1-1; no reliable D call. The germline CDR1 and CDR2 sequences are LNHDA and SQIVND (reference sequence). V shed 6 bases and J shed 10 bases, with 15 bases lying between them. The CDR3 covers 12 residues. CDR3 sequence (DNA): TGTGCCAGTAGAGATGCGTCCCACGGAGCTTTCTTT. It encodes CASRDASHGAFF.

Points on this clone: Relative to the germline gene, one junction end is altered; a read error may explain this. The chain combines TRBV7-7 with TRBJ2-3, with D possibly being TRBD1 or TRBD2 (6 bases each). The CDR3 is 16 amino acids. Germline V gives CDR1 SSHAT, CDR2 FNYEAQ (reference sequence). CDR3 nucleotides: TGTGCTAGCAGCTTAGCGGTGGGGGCTTTCACAGATACGCAGTATTTT. Translation: CASSLAVGAFTDTQYF.

J is TRBJ2-5 and V is TRBV18, with D tentatively TRBD1 (5 bases). Deletions cut 4 bases from V and 2 bases from J, with 8 bases between. This CDR3 contains 13 residues. The V gene's germline CDR1 is KGHSH and CDR2 LQKENI. CDR3 residues: CASSLQGQETQYF. The DNA for the CDR3 is TGTGCCAGCTCACTCCAGGGTCAAGAGACCCAGTACTTC. Full variable domain (rest looked up from reference TRBV18 and TRBJ2-5): NAGVMQNPRHLVRRRGQEARLRCSPMKGHSHVYWYRQLPEEGLKFMVYLQKENIIDESGMPKERFSAEFPKEGPSILRIQQVVRGDSAAYFCASSLQGQETQYFGPGTRLLVL.

This chain uses TRBV4-1 with TRBJ2-1, with a possible D match to TRBD2 (6 bases). Germline V gives CDR1 MGHRA, CDR2 YSYEKL. V was trimmed by 4 bases and J by 4 bases, leaving 11 bases between them. The CDR3 consists of 14 residues. For the CDR3, the DNA is TGCGCCAGCAGCCCCCCGGCGGGGTACAATGAGCAGTTCTTC. Its protein product is CASSPPAGYNEQFF.

The gene calls are TRBV27 and TRBJ2-7; 12 bases are shared with TRBD2. This CDR3 has 15 amino acids. The J segment lost 3 bases and the V segment lost 5 bases, leaving 5 bases of the junction unmatched. Germline CDR1 and CDR2: MNHEY and SMNVEV (reference sequence). DNA of the CDR3: TGTGCCAGCAGTCCACTAGCGGGAGGATACTACGAGCAGTACTTC. It yields the protein CASSPLAGGYYEQYF.

The V and J genes are TRBV19 and TRBJ1-5; D is perhaps TRBD1 (5 bases). V dropped 4 bases and J dropped 4 bases, with 29 bases sitting between them. The CDR3 covers 20 residues. Germline values: CDR1 LNHDA, CDR2 SQIVND (reference sequence). The CDR3 loop reads CASSTRRGGRSFFLNQPQHF. CDR3 coding DNA: TGTGCCAGTAGTACCCGCCGGGGGGGGAGAAGCTTTTTTCTTAATCAGCCCCAGCATTTT.